One sample yielded the 21 T cell receptor beta chains listed below, sequenced in a study of CD8 T cells in ankylosing spondylitis. TCRdb called the 5' RACE reads again in MiXCR, with one record for every CDR3 protein. The table has roughly 260,000 distinct CDR3 sequences, roughly 20% seen once. Sequenced material: blood, either unsorted or a sorted T cell fraction (not recorded which). These receptors all come from a male donor with ankylosing spondylitis or in good health (not recorded which).

This clonotype was counted between two and nine times. The CDR3 DNA reads TGTGCCAGCAGTTTCTCAGGGCTTCAGCCCCAGCATTTT. This translates into CASSFSGLQPQHF. This sequence joins TRBV28 and TRBJ1-5, with D maybe TRBD1 (5 bases). Trimming removed 3 bases from V and 6 bases from J, with 9 bases in between. Germline CDR1 is MDHEN and CDR2 is SYDVKM. CDR3 length: 13 residues.

V and J are TRBV29-1 and TRBJ1-2, with TRBD1 as a possible D gene (5 bases). The germline V gene has CDR1 SQVTM and CDR2 ANQGSEA. CDR3 length: 16 amino acids. V lost 3 bases and J lost 5, with 22 bases in between. This CDR3 is CSVDAQGKWPMYGYTF. The CDR3, as DNA: TGCAGCGTTGATGCGCAGGGAAAGTGGCCTATGTATGGCTACACCTTC.

The chain is built from TRBV5-8 and TRBJ2-7, with 12 bases that match TRBD2. Germline-derived CDR1 and CDR2 are SGHTS and YDEGEE. This CDR3 spans 18 amino acids. V lost 0 bases and J lost 3; bases outside the gene matches: 10. The CDR3 reads CASSLASPTSGSLYEQYV. The CDR3 DNA reads TGTGCCAGCAGCTTGGCTTCCCCGACTAGCGGGAGCCTCTACGAGCAGTACGTC.

J is TRBJ2-5 and V is TRBV28, with 10 bases fitting TRBD1. With 5 bases clipped from V and 4 bases from J, the junction kept 7 bases outside the gene matches. This CDR3 region has 15 residues. Germline V CDR1 and CDR2: MDHEN, SYDVKM. The CDR3: CASSTRTGGVETQYF. The CDR3 DNA reads TGTGCCAGCAGTACTCGGACAGGGGGAGTAGAGACCCAGTACTTC. Combining the CDR3 with reference TRBV28 and TRBJ2-5 gives the whole variable domain DVKVTQSSRYLVKRTGEKVFLECVQDMDHENMFWYRQDPGLGLRLIYFSYDVKMKEKGDIPEGYSVSREKKERFSLILESASTNQTSMYLCASSTRTGGVETQYFGPGTRLLVL.

This clonotype was detected many times. The chain joins TRBV20-1 to TRBJ2-3, with D perhaps TRBD2 (6 bases). V gave up 3 bases and J gave up 2 bases, with 12 bases separating them. The germline V gene encodes CDR1 DFQATT and CDR2 SNEGSKA (reference sequence). The CDR3 length is 14 residues. The CDR3 protein is CSASRGALTDTQYF. CDR3 coding DNA: TGCAGTGCTAGCCGCGGGGCCCTCACAGATACGCAGTATTTT.

This clonotype was detected only a few times. The chain uses TRBV6-1 and TRBJ2-1; 8 nucleotides align to TRBD2. The junction had 7 bases not matched to a gene; V was cut back by 2 bases and J by 4 bases. The germline gives CDR1 MNHNS, CDR2 SASEGT. This CDR3 has 16 amino acids. CDR3 region: CASSEFGGGLYNEQFF. DNA for the CDR3: TGTGCCAGCAGTGAATTTGGCGGGGGGCTGTACAATGAGCAGTTCTTC.

This clonotype showed up just a few times. The chain has TRBV28 and TRBJ2-5, with 11 bases lining up with TRBD2. The V and J ends lost 6 bases and 1 base, in that order; junction bases with no gene match: 16. The CDR3 loop spans 19 amino acids. CDR1 is MDHEN and CDR2 is SYDVKM in the germline V gene. The CDR3 reads CASRLIRGLAGGVQETQYF. CDR3 nucleotides: TGTGCCAGCAGACTCATCAGGGGGCTAGCGGGGGGCGTCCAAGAGACCCAGTACTTC.

The chain has TRBV20-1 and TRBJ2-5, with 9 nucleotides matching TRBD1. The CDR3 runs 15 residues. CDR1 is DFQATT and CDR2 is SNEGSKA in the germline V gene (reference sequence). Trimming took 7 bases from V and 1 from J; bases not matched to a gene: 10. The CDR3 nucleotides are TGCAGTGTTAGCCCCTCGACAGGGGGCCAAGAGACCCAGTACTTC. Its translation is CSVSPSTGGQETQYF.

In its sample, this clonotype was seen many times. J is TRBJ1-2 and V is TRBV18; 8 bases agree with TRBD1. Germline loops: CDR1 KGHSH, CDR2 LQKENI. CDR3 length: 13 amino acids. Unmatched junction bases numbered 6, after V lost 4 bases and J lost 8 bases. The CDR3 nucleotides read TGTGCCAGCTCACAAACGACAGGGGACGGCTACACCTTC. Protein: CASSQTTGDGYTF.

In this sample, this clonotype turned up a few times. The V call is TRBV5-5, the J call TRBJ2-3; D possibly uses TRBD1 or TRBD2 (6 bases each). In germline, CDR1 is SGHKS, CDR2 YYEKEE (reference sequence). The CDR3 consists of 16 residues. V lost 0 bases and J 1 base, leaving 12 bases between the germline ends. The chain's CDR3 is CASSLGGGSGTDTQYF. Written as DNA, the CDR3 is TGTGCCAGCAGCTTGGGAGGGGGGAGTGGCACAGATACGCAGTATTTT.

This clonotype was counted between two and nine times. This chain uses TRBV24-1 with TRBJ2-5; tentatively, D is TRBD1 (6 bases). The germline gives CDR1 KGHDR, CDR2 SFDVKD. The CDR3 extends over 15 amino acids. V was trimmed by 0 bases and J by 3 bases, leaving 10 bases between them. The chain's CDR3 is CATSDLWDTEETQYF. The CDR3 DNA reads as TGTGCCACCAGTGATTTGTGGGACACAGAAGAGACCCAGTACTTC.

This clonotype appeared once. The chain has TRBV5-1 and TRBJ2-3; no clear D gene. V shed 4 bases and J shed 1 base, with 10 bases lying between them. In germline, CDR1 is SGHRS, CDR2 YFSETQ. The CDR3 extends over 14 amino acids. This CDR3 is CASSQTPGTDTQYF. DNA for the CDR3: TGCGCCAGCAGCCAGACTCCCGGCACAGATACGCAGTATTTT.

The CDR3 here is CATSRPGAGQPQHF. The CDR3 bases are TGTGCCACCAGCAGACCAGGGGCTGGACAGCCCCAGCATTTT. The chain is built from TRBV15 and TRBJ1-5, with D maybe TRBD1 (6 bases). The germline V gene has CDR1 LNHNV and CDR2 YYDKDF (reference sequence). Deletions cut 2 bases from V and 7 bases from J, with 12 bases between. The CDR3 is 14 amino acids. Together with reference TRBV15 and TRBJ1-5, the CDR3 gives the full variable domain: DAMVIQNPRYQVTQFGKPVTLSCSQTLNHNVMYWYQQKSSQAPKLLFHYYDKDFNNEADTPDNFQSRRPNTSFCFLDIRSPGLGDTAMYLCATSRPGAGQPQHFGDGTRLSIL.

The chain combines TRBV7-9 with TRBJ1-4; D gene unclear. Germline lookup yields CDR1 SEHNR and CDR2 FQNEAQ (reference sequence). CDR3 length equals 12 residues. With 5 bases removed from V and 7 bases from J, the gap between germline ends came to 8 bases. This chain's CDR3 is CASSPWSEKLFF. CDR3 bases: TGTGCCAGCAGCCCCTGGTCTGAAAAACTGTTTTTT.

This clonotype was recorded at least ten times. The rearrangement joins TRBV3-1 to TRBJ2-1; tentatively, D is TRBD1 or TRBD2 (6 bases each). V lost 2 bases and J lost 7, with 9 bases in between. This CDR3 has 13 residues. Germline CDR1 is LGHDT and CDR2 is YNNKEL (reference sequence). The CDR3: CASSQQGRNEQFF. CDR3 DNA: TGTGCCAGCAGCCAACAGGGGAGGAATGAGCAGTTCTTC.

The chain combines TRBV20-1 with TRBJ2-1; D perhaps matches TRBD2 (7 bases). V shed 6 bases and J shed 9 bases, with 18 bases lying between them. Germline V gene lookup returns CDR1 DFQATT and CDR2 SNEGSKA (reference sequence). The CDR3 totals 13 residues. CDR3 sequence reads: CSARRGGFGEQFF. DNA of the CDR3: TGCAGTGCCCGAAGGGGGGGGTTTGGTGAGCAGTTCTTC.

This clonotype was seen a single time. The conserved final phenylalanine or tryptophan is absent from the CDR3, which likely points to a read error. This sequence joins TRBV5-1 and TRBJ1-2, with D possibly TRBD1 on 6 matching bases. This CDR3 has 14 amino acids. Germline V CDR1 and CDR2: SGHRS, YFSETQ. V dropped 4 bases and J dropped 6 bases, with 16 bases sitting between them. CDR3 region: CASSHGTRIDGYTL. Here the CDR3 DNA reads TGCGCCAGCAGCCATGGGACAAGAATTGATGGCTACACCCTC.

V and J are TRBV18 and TRBJ2-3, with 8 bases identical to TRBD2. This CDR3 is 14 amino acids long. The germline CDR1 and CDR2 sequences are KGHSH and LQKENI. Trimming removed 3 bases from V and 4 bases from J; junction bases left unmatched: 3. The CDR3 nucleotides read TGTGCCAGCTCACCCCGACTAGCGTCAGATACGCAGTATTTT. Its protein product is CASSPRLASDTQYF.

V usage is TRBV29-1 and J usage is TRBJ2-3; no reliable D call. This CDR3 contains 16 residues. The germline gives CDR1 SQVTM, CDR2 ANQGSEA. V was cut by 0 bases and J by 4 bases, with 17 bases left in between. The CDR3 region is CSVEDLPELGPDTQYF. The CDR3 nucleotides are TGCAGCGTTGAAGATCTGCCGGAACTCGGCCCAGATACGCAGTATTTT.

This clonotype occurred a few times. The J gene is TRBJ1-1, the V gene TRBV2; D is unresolved. This CDR3 region has 15 residues. Trimming removed 0 bases at V and 5 bases at J, with 13 bases between. Germline lookup yields CDR1 SNHLY and CDR2 FYNNEI. The CDR3 nucleotides read TGTGCCAGCAGTGAAGCAAGGTCAGGAGTTACTGAAGCTTTCTTT. It codes for CASSEARSGVTEAFF.

This clonotype was found a few times. This chain connects TRBV11-2 to TRBJ1-2; the D is unclear. V lost 7 bases and J 8 bases, leaving 20 bases between the germline ends. The V gene's germline CDR1 is SGHAT and CDR2 FQNNGV. The CDR3 length is 14 residues. The CDR3 spells CASTLLHGRHGYTF. For the CDR3, the DNA is TGTGCCAGCACCCTCTTACATGGGCGCCACGGCTACACCTTC. The full variable domain, rest sourced from reference TRBV11-2 and TRBJ1-2, is EAGVAQSPRYKIIEKRQSVAFWCNPISGHATLYWYQQILGQGPKLLIQFQNNGVVDDSQLPKDRFSAERLKGVDSTLKIQPAKLEDSAVYLCASTLLHGRHGYTFGSGTRLTVV.